Presented here are 20 T cell receptor beta chains from one specimen sequenced in a study of control samples from healthy donors and cancer patients. Sequencing was performed with immunoSEQ multiplex PCR; in TCRdb, only in-frame clones are kept and a portion is missing. The sample includes about 96,000 clones, more than 80% seen only once; the top ten take approximately 7.6%. The material sequenced was blood. These receptors were collected from a man between 18 and 29 years old in good health.

As DNA, the CDR3 is TGTGCCAGCAGCTTCACCACAGGGGGCAAGGGCTACACCTTC. Its protein is CASSFTTGGKGYTF. V gene TRBV7-9 combines with J gene TRBJ1-2; TRBD1 agrees at 9 bases. CDR3 length equals 14 residues. Germline V gene sequence: CDR1 SEHNR, CDR2 FQNEAQ (reference sequence). V lost 3 bases, J lost 8 bases, and 7 bases stayed unmatched.

The table lists this clone with a count of one. The CDR3 loop is CASSPSANYGYTF. In DNA, the CDR3 is TGTGCCAGCTCACCATCAGCTAACTATGGCTACACCTTC. The chain uses TRBV18 and TRBJ1-2; D gene ambiguous. V was shortened by 2 bases and J by 0 bases, with 4 bases between the two germline ends. The CDR3 has 13 amino acids. The germline V gene has CDR1 KGHSH and CDR2 LQKENI.

The rearrangement uses TRBV11-2 and TRBJ2-3; 12 positions match TRBD2. The V segment lost 3 bases and the J segment 0 bases; nucleotides outside the gene matches: 10. The germline gives CDR1 SGHAT, CDR2 FQNNGV. This CDR3 region has 19 residues. The DNA for the CDR3 is TGTGCCAGCAGCTTCCGACTAGCGGGAGAGATACCTAGCACAGATACGCAGTATTTT. The encoded protein is CASSFRLAGEIPSTDTQYF.

This chain uses TRBV4-1 with TRBJ2-4, with 7 bases fitting TRBD1. Germline lookup yields CDR1 MGHRA and CDR2 YSYEKL. This CDR3 is 16 amino acids long. V was pared by 1 base and J by 2 bases, with 5 bases of the junction left unmatched. The CDR3 coding sequence is TGCGCCAGCAGCCAAGCACAGGGGTTATCCAAAAACATTCAGTACTTC. Its translation: CASSQAQGLSKNIQYF.

The V and J genes are TRBV4-1 and TRBJ1-5; D remains unclear. Germline CDR1 MGHRA, CDR2 YSYEKL. The CDR3 has 15 amino acids. Between the trimmed V and J ends, which lost 3 bases and 4 bases, there was a span of 13 bases. The CDR3 DNA follows: TGCGCCAGCAGCCAGCCGGGAGCCGGGAATCAGCCCCAGCATTTT. Residues: CASSQPGAGNQPQHF.

The chain links TRBV5-1 to TRBJ1-1, with D hard to call. With 7 bases removed from V and 0 bases from J, the gap between germline ends came to 13 bases. CDR3 length equals 14 residues. CDR1 SGHRS and CDR2 YFSETQ come from the germline V gene. DNA of the CDR3: TGCGCCAGCGGTCAAGGCCAACTGAACACTGAAGCTTTCTTT. This sequence encodes CASGQGQLNTEAFF.

The J gene is TRBJ2-5, the V gene TRBV6-1; TRBD2 matches 10 bases. Trimming removed 2 bases from V and 2 bases from J; junction bases left unmatched: 17. CDR1 MNHNS and CDR2 SASEGT come from the germline V gene. CDR3 length: 20 residues. This CDR3 is CASSEFRTLAGDARQETQYF. The CDR3 coding sequence is TGTGCCAGCAGTGAATTTAGGACTCTAGCGGGAGATGCGAGGCAAGAGACCCAGTACTTC.

The chain joins TRBV15 to TRBJ2-2, with 8 bases fitting TRBD2. CDR3 length equals 15 residues. The germline gives CDR1 LNHNV, CDR2 YYDKDF (reference sequence). V was clipped by 5 bases and J by 3 bases; unmatched bases: 5. The CDR3 sequence is CATSSGGADTGELFF. Written as DNA, the CDR3 is TGTGCCACCAGCTCCGGGGGGGCCGACACCGGGGAGCTGTTTTTT.

This sequence joins TRBV10-2 and TRBJ1-5; TRBD1 aligns across 7 bases. V was clipped by 2 bases and J by 5 bases; unmatched bases: 12. Germline CDR1 is WSHSY and CDR2 is SAAADI. The CDR3 extends over 17 amino acids. The CDR3 DNA reads TGCGCCAGCAGTGAGATCCCCAGTGGGACAGTAGATCAGCCCCAGCATTTT. It yields the protein CASSEIPSGTVDQPQHF.

The chain carries TRBV4-1 and TRBJ1-1; TRBD1 is a possible D gene (5 bases). CDR3 size: 15 residues. Germline assignment: CDR1 MGHRA and CDR2 YSYEKL. Trimming left V 0 bases short and J 7 bases short, with 15 bases between. The CDR3 spells CASSQETGGKGEAFF. As DNA, the CDR3 is TGCGCCAGCAGCCAAGAGACGGGGGGTAAGGGTGAAGCTTTCTTT.

V and J are TRBV18 and TRBJ2-7, with TRBD1 matching over 9 bases. The CDR3 covers 16 residues. Germline trimming cut 5 bases from V and 9 bases from J; bases unmatched to any gene: 17. Germline CDR1 is KGHSH and CDR2 is LQKENI. CDR3 sequence reads: CASSTSGTGFSSGQYF. The CDR3, as DNA: TGTGCCAGCTCAACGTCCGGGACAGGGTTTTCTTCTGGGCAGTACTTC.

The rearrangement links TRBV29-1 to TRBJ2-3; TRBD1 agrees at 7 bases. Germline loops: CDR1 SQVTM, CDR2 ANQGSEA. The V segment lost 5 bases and the J segment 6 bases; nucleotides outside the gene matches: 11. The CDR3 extends over 14 amino acids. The CDR3 is CSVCPTGQTDTQYF. DNA for the CDR3: TGCAGCGTTTGCCCGACAGGGCAAACTGATACGCAGTATTTT.

The gene calls are TRBV7-8 and TRBJ2-1; D not certain. Germline V gene data show CDR1 as SGHVS and CDR2 as FQNEAQ. Trimming took 1 base from V and 9 from J, leaving 4 bases between them. The CDR3 contains 11 residues. CDR3 sequence: CASSLDGEQFF. The CDR3 DNA reads TGTGCCAGCAGCTTAGATGGTGAGCAGTTCTTC.

This chain links TRBV2 with TRBJ2-7; 9 nucleotides line up with TRBD1. V was clipped by 10 bases and J by 3 bases; unmatched bases: 16. This CDR3 region has 16 residues. Germline CDR1 and CDR2: SNHLY and FYNNEI. CDR3 sequence: CATERTSGQGGYEQYF. CDR3 in DNA: TGTGCCACCGAGAGGACCTCGGGACAGGGAGGCTACGAGCAGTACTTC.

The CDR3, as DNA: TGTGCCTGGAGTACGGGGTTAGCGGGCAATGAGCAGTTCTTC. It codes for CAWSTGLAGNEQFF. The J gene is TRBJ2-1, the V gene TRBV30; 7 bases are a match to TRBD2. V lost 2 bases to trimming and J lost 6 bases; unmatched junction nucleotides: 7. The CDR3 contains 14 residues. The germline V gene encodes CDR1 GTSNPN and CDR2 SVGIG (reference sequence).

V and J are TRBV11-2 and TRBJ1-1, with D unresolved. Trimming took off 0 bases at V and 5 bases at J, with 13 bases between the two ends. CDR1 SGHAT and CDR2 FQNNGV come from the germline V gene. This CDR3 is built from 15 residues. CDR3 in DNA: TGTGCCAGCAGCTTAGACGCAGGTAGTTGGACTGAAGCTTTCTTT. Its protein product is CASSLDAGSWTEAFF. The variable domain in full, completed from reference TRBV11-2 and TRBJ1-1, reads EAGVAQSPRYKIIEKRQSVAFWCNPISGHATLYWYQQILGQGPKLLIQFQNNGVVDDSQLPKDRFSAERLKGVDSTLKIQPAKLEDSAVYLCASSLDAGSWTEAFFGQGTRLTVV.

This clone was picked up one time. The V call is TRBV14, the J call TRBJ1-2; the D gene is possibly TRBD1 (5 bases). This CDR3 contains 17 residues. The V end was cut by 0 bases, the J end by 6 bases, with 20 bases between. Germline CDR1 SGHDN, CDR2 FVKESK. The DNA of the CDR3 is TGTGCCAGCAGCCAAGAAGCCTTCGCAGGGAGGGTGAATGGCTACACCTTC. Its protein is CASSQEAFAGRVNGYTF.

The chain links TRBV28 to TRBJ1-5; weak D call: TRBD1 (6 bases). Germline CDR1 MDHEN, CDR2 SYDVKM. CDR3 size: 16 residues. The V end was cut by 3 bases, the J end by 0 bases, with 12 bases between. CDR3: CASSFPGEYSNQPQHF. In DNA form, the CDR3 reads TGTGCCAGCAGTTTTCCAGGGGAATATAGCAATCAGCCCCAGCATTTT.

V is TRBV7-9 and J is TRBJ2-7; TRBD1 aligns across 9 bases. Looked up from germline, CDR1 is SEHNR and CDR2 is FQNEAQ (reference sequence). V lost 4 bases, J lost 4 bases, and 5 bases stayed unmatched. This CDR3 is built from 14 residues. As DNA, the CDR3 is TGTGCCAGCAGCTCCGGACAGGGGAGTTACGAGCAGTACTTC. Protein: CASSSGQGSYEQYF.

The chain employs TRBV5-1 and TRBJ1-1; possible D gene TRBD1, 5 bases. Germline V CDR1 and CDR2: SGHRS, YFSETQ. Trimming left V 6 bases short and J 0 bases short, with 15 bases between. CDR3 length equals 15 residues. CDR3 in DNA: TGCGCCAGCACCCCCGGGGGGACCTTGAACACTGAAGCTTTCTTT. Translating gives CASTPGGTLNTEAFF.